This is a list of T cell receptor beta chains from one sample in a study of Ad26.COV2.S vaccination and SARS-CoV-2 variants. Assay: immunoSEQ multiplex PCR; the TCRdb copy retains only in-frame clones and omits some. This sample has about 350,000 clones, with roughly 94% found just once. Sequencing used peripheral blood, obtained after recovery from COVID-19. All receptors come from a human donor who had recovered from COVID-19. Both conserved end residues are part of each CDR3. The D gene is left open where the match is weak. Not all rows give a size; the values are once, few, many and, for expanded clones, a class.

>.|TRBV19|TRBJ1-3|.
TGTGCCAGTAGTATATTTGGCCTCTCTGGAAACACCATATATTTT
CASSIFGLSGNTIYF
>.|TRBV6-5|TRBJ1-1|.
TGTGCCAGCATATACAGGGATTCTAGCACTGAAGCTTTCTTT
CASIYRDSSTEAFF
>TRBD1|TRBV6-5|TRBJ1-4|.
TGTGCCAGCAGTTGGGGACAGGGTAACGTAAAACTGTTTTTT
CASSWGQGNVKLFF
>.|TRBV29-1|TRBJ1-2|.
TGCAGCGTTGAGGAGGGTAACTATGGCTACACCTTC
CSVEEGNYGYTF
>.|TRBV6-4|TRBJ1-1|.
TGTGCCAGCAGCCAGGACCTTAGGACTGAAGCTTTCTTT
CASSQDLRTEAFF
>.|TRBV2|TRBJ2-1|.
TGTGCCAGCAGTGAAGTGGACAATGAGCAGTTCTTC
CASSEVDNEQFF
>.|TRBV5-1|TRBJ2-5|.
TGCGCCAGCAGCTCGTGGGGGCGAGGAGAGACCCAGTACTTC
CASSSWGRGETQYF
>TRBD1|TRBV6-6|TRBJ1-1|once
TGTGCCAGCAGTGACAGGGACACTGAAGCTTTCTTT
CASSDRDTEAFF
>.|TRBV12-3/TRBV12-4|TRBJ2-5|.
TGTGCCAGCAGACTCGGGACTCAAGAGACCCAGTACTTC
CASRLGTQETQYF
>.|TRBV19|TRBJ1-1|.
TGTGCCAGTAGAGAGGGAGGGACTGAAGCTTTCTTT
CASREGGTEAFF
>.|TRBV5-8|TRBJ2-1|.
TGTGCCAGCAGCCCCCGGGACAATTACAATGAGCAGTTCTTC
CASSPRDNYNEQFF
>.|TRBV9|TRBJ2-7|.
TGTGCCAGCAGCGTAGGCGACGGTGTCTTGTACGAGCAGTACTTC
CASSVGDGVLYEQYF
>TRBD2|TRBV9|TRBJ2-5|.
TGTGCCAGCAGCGTATTCAAGTGTTTTGGGACTAGCGGGGGGGCCTCAGAGACCCAGTACTTC
CASSVFKCFGTSGGASETQYF
>TRBD1|TRBV6-5|TRBJ1-3|.
TGTGCCAGCAGCCGCGACAGGGCGGAGGGAAACACCATATATTTT
CASSRDRAEGNTIYF
>.|TRBV20-1|TRBJ1-1|.
TGCAGTGCTAGAGGCCCCCTTGAAGCTTTCTTT
CSARGPLEAFF
>TRBD2|TRBV24-1|TRBJ2-1|.
TGTGCCACCAGTGATGCCCGGACTAGCGAGGGGGGGAGACATGAGCAGTTCTTC
CATSDARTSEGGRHEQFF
>.|TRBV6-5|TRBJ2-7|once
TGTGCCAGCAGTTACCCCCAGGCTGGTACCTACGAGCAGTACTTC
CASSYPQAGTYEQYF
>.|TRBV9|TRBJ1-6|.
TGTGCCAGCAGCGTAGGTGGTGGGGGCAGCCGCGAACCCCTCCACTTT
CASSVGGGGSREPLHF
>.|TRBV18|TRBJ1-2|.
TGTGCCAGCTCACCACCGAGAGGGCCCGGGATCTCTGGCTACACCTTC
CASSPPRGPGISGYTF
>TRBD1|TRBV5-1|TRBJ1-3|.
TGCGCCAGCAGCTTGGAGGGGACAGGGGGCTTAAGCTCTGGAAACACCATATATTTT
CASSLEGTGGLSSGNTIYF
>TRBD2|TRBV9|TRBJ2-2|.
TGTGCCAGCAGCCCTGGGACTAGCGGGCCGAACACCGGGGAGCTGTTTTTT
CASSPGTSGPNTGELFF
>.|TRBV5-4|TRBJ1-2|.
TGTGCCAGCAGCTTGGAGCAGATAGCTAACTATGGCTACACCTTC
CASSLEQIANYGYTF